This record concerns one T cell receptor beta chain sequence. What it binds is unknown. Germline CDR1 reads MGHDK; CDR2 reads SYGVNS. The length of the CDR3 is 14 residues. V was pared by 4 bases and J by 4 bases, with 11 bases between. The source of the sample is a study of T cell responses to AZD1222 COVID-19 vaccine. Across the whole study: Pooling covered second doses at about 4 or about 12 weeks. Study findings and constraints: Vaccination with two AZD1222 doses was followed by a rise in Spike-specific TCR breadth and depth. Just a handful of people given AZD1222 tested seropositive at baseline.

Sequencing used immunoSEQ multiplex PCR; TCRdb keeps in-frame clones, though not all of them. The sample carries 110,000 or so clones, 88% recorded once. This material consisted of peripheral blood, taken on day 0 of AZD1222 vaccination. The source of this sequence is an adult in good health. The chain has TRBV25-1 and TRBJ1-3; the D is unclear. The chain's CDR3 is CASSAAGEGNTIYF. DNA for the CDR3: TGTGCCAGCAGTGCGGCGGGAGAGGGAAACACCATATATTTT.